What follows are 23 T cell receptor beta chains derived from one specimen sequenced in a study of identical twins. TCRdb reanalysed the 5' RACE reads using MiXCR and keeps one entry per CDR3 protein. The table lists about 250,000 distinct CDR3 sequences, roughly 7.5% of them singletons. The same sample was also studied in work on yellow fever vaccine responses in identical twins.

Source material: CD8+ T cells sorted from blood. These receptors were taken from a woman aged 18-29 years in good health.

The table lists this clonotype with a few counts. This chain connects TRBV7-9 to TRBJ2-3; D gene ambiguous. CDR1 and CDR2 from the germline V gene are SEHNR and FQNEAQ (reference sequence). The CDR3 totals 17 residues. Trimming cost V 3 bases and J 0 bases, with 16 bases left between them. In nucleotides, the CDR3 is TGTGCCAGCAGCTTTTTCCGGGTTGGTACTAGCACAGATACGCAGTATTTT. Its translation: CASSFFRVGTSTDTQYF.

Ten or more counts support this clonotype. This chain links TRBV25-1 with TRBJ2-2; D may correspond to TRBD1 or TRBD2 (5 bases each). The CDR3 is 13 residues long. The germline V gene encodes CDR1 MGHDK and CDR2 SYGVNS. V lost 3 bases, J lost 6 bases, and 8 bases lay in between. In DNA form, the CDR3 reads TGTGCCAGCAGTGACTGGGACCCCGGGGAGCTGTTTTTT. Translated, it gives CASSDWDPGELFF.

This clonotype was picked up a small number of times. The chain couples TRBV5-1 to TRBJ2-2; D unresolved. Germline V gives CDR1 SGHRS, CDR2 YFSETQ. The germline V and J ends were trimmed by 4 bases and 3 bases, with 13 bases remaining between them. The CDR3 sequence is 15 residues long. The CDR3 protein is CASSPFGVDTGELFF. DNA of the CDR3: TGCGCCAGCAGCCCGTTTGGGGTTGACACCGGGGAGCTGTTTTTT.

Only a few counts were recorded for this clonotype. V gene TRBV20-1 combines with J gene TRBJ2-7, with 9 bases identical to TRBD1. CDR1 is DFQATT and CDR2 is SNEGSKA in the germline V gene (reference sequence). The CDR3 length is 16 residues. J was trimmed by 0 bases and V by 3 bases; bases with no gene match: 9. The CDR3 protein is CSARAPGQGSSYEQYV. The CDR3 DNA reads TGCAGTGCTAGGGCCCCGGGACAGGGAAGCTCCTACGAGCAGTACGTC.

V usage is TRBV27 and J usage is TRBJ2-1; TRBD2 agrees at 10 bases. The J segment lost 2 bases and the V segment lost 5 bases, leaving 18 bases of the junction unmatched. The CDR3 is 20 residues long. Germline V gene lookup returns CDR1 MNHEY and CDR2 SMNVEV (reference sequence). The CDR3 coding sequence is TGTGCCAGCAGTCAACTCAGACTAGCGGGCTCCAGGGGGACCTACAATGAGCAGTTCTTC. This sequence encodes CASSQLRLAGSRGTYNEQFF.

This clonotype was detected ten times or more. The J gene is TRBJ2-7, the V gene TRBV5-1, with 7 bases fitting TRBD1. Germline trimming cut 0 bases from V and 2 bases from J; bases unmatched to any gene: 5. The germline V gene encodes CDR1 SGHRS and CDR2 YFSETQ. The CDR3 is made up of 15 amino acids. CDR3 sequence: CASSLGDSRTYEQYF. The CDR3 nucleotides are TGCGCCAGCAGCTTGGGGGACAGTCGCACCTACGAGCAGTACTTC. Using reference TRBV5-1 and TRBJ2-7 for the parts outside the CDR3, the full variable domain is KAGVTQTPRYLIKTRGQQVTLSCSPISGHRSVSWYQQTPGQGLQFLFEYFSETQRNKGNFPGRFSGRQFSNSRSEMNVSTLELGDSALYLCASSLGDSRTYEQYFGPGTRLTVT.

In this sample, this clonotype turned up a few times. The V call is TRBV7-8, the J call TRBJ2-3; unclear D gene. The germline V gene has CDR1 SGHVS and CDR2 FQNEAQ. This CDR3 region has 12 residues. The V and J ends lost 0 bases and 8 bases respectively, with 6 bases between them. CDR3 amino acids: CASSLAGGTQYF. The CDR3 DNA reads as TGTGCCAGCAGCTTAGCGGGTGGTACGCAGTATTTT.

This clonotype was recorded many times. J is TRBJ2-7 and V is TRBV28; possibly TRBD1 or TRBD2 for D (5 bases each). The length of the CDR3 is 16 residues. CDR1 MDHEN and CDR2 SYDVKM come from the germline V gene. V lost 4 bases to trimming and J lost 3 bases, with 19 bases between them. The CDR3 sequence: CASSSTRKGPNYEQYF. CDR3 coding DNA: TGTGCCAGCAGTTCCACCCGCAAGGGACCGAACTACGAGCAGTACTTC.

This clonotype has at least ten counts. The genes are TRBV11-1 and TRBJ1-3; possible D gene TRBD1, 5 bases. This CDR3 spans 18 amino acids. The V end was cut by 4 bases, the J end by 0 bases, with 19 bases between. CDR1 SGHAT and CDR2 FQDESV come from the germline V gene (reference sequence). The CDR3 coding sequence is TGTGCCAGCAGCTCAGGGCACCCGGGACTCTACTCTGGAAACACCATATATTTT. Its protein is CASSSGHPGLYSGNTIYF.

The V call is TRBV20-1, the J call TRBJ2-3; TRBD2 might be the D (6 bases). The CDR3 consists of 15 residues. Germline V gene sequence: CDR1 DFQATT, CDR2 SNEGSKA (reference sequence). V lost 2 bases, J lost 2 bases, and 14 bases lay in between. The CDR3 DNA reads as TGCAGTGCTAGAAATGTCGGAGGGATCACAGATACGCAGTATTTT. Translated: CSARNVGGITDTQYF.

The sample holds one count of this clonotype. The rearrangement uses TRBV7-9 and TRBJ1-1, with D perhaps matching TRBD1 (6 bases). Germline lookup yields CDR1 SEHNR and CDR2 FQNEAQ (reference sequence). Deletions cut 4 bases from V and 6 bases from J, with 9 bases between. The CDR3 is 12 residues long. CDR3 loop: CASSWEGAEAFF. The CDR3 DNA follows: TGTGCCAGCAGCTGGGAGGGGGCTGAAGCTTTCTTT.

This clonotype was seen a handful of times. The chain combines TRBV24-1 with TRBJ1-1; D ambiguous. Germline V gene data show CDR1 as KGHDR and CDR2 as SFDVKD. V lost 7 bases to trimming and J lost 1 base, with 12 bases between them. The CDR3 is 14 amino acids. CDR3 residues: CATRDRAGNTEAFF. The CDR3 nucleotides read TGTGCCACCAGGGACCGGGCGGGGAACACTGAAGCTTTCTTT.

This clonotype was observed a few times. J is TRBJ2-7 and V is TRBV11-3, with D maybe TRBD1 (5 bases). With 5 bases removed from V and 6 bases from J, the gap between germline ends came to 11 bases. The CDR3 covers 12 residues. Germline V lookup: CDR1 SGHNT, CDR2 YENEEA. The CDR3 sequence is CASSDQGVEQYF. DNA for the CDR3: TGTGCCAGCAGCGACCAGGGCGTCGAGCAGTACTTC.

The chain couples TRBV28 to TRBJ1-5, with 8 bases aligning to TRBD1. V gave up 6 bases and J gave up 2 bases; unmatched junction bases: 6. Germline loops: CDR1 MDHEN, CDR2 SYDVKM. The CDR3 runs to 15 residues. CDR3 DNA: TGTGCCAGCAGGCCGGAGACAGGGGGCAATCAGCCCCAGCATTTT. Residues: CASRPETGGNQPQHF.

The J gene is TRBJ2-7, the V gene TRBV4-2, with 10 bases that match TRBD1. CDR3 size: 15 residues. Germline V CDR1 and CDR2: LGHNA, YNFKEQ. Trimming took 0 bases from V and 4 from J; bases not matched to a gene: 3. The CDR3: CASSQEGQGFYEQYF. CDR3 DNA: TGTGCCAGCAGCCAAGAGGGACAGGGGTTTTACGAGCAGTACTTC.

The chain couples TRBV4-2 to TRBJ1-1; tentatively, D is TRBD1 (5 bases). This CDR3 region has 13 residues. V was clipped by 3 bases and J by 4 bases, with 9 bases between them. CDR1 is LGHNA, CDR2 YNFKEQ, per germline. In DNA form, the CDR3 reads TGTGCCAGCAGCCAGGGGGTGTTCACTGAAGCTTTCTTT. Amino acid sequence: CASSQGVFTEAFF.

This clonotype was counted ten times or more. The chain joins TRBV7-9 to TRBJ2-7; D remains unclear. Per germline, CDR1 SEHNR and CDR2 FQNEAQ (reference sequence). Trimming took 4 bases from V and 4 from J, leaving 14 bases between them. The CDR3 consists of 14 residues. The CDR3 DNA reads as TGTGCCAGCAGCTCCCCCCACAGAGTATACGAGCAGTACTTC. Translation: CASSSPHRVYEQYF.

This clonotype was seen more than once but under ten times. The rearrangement joins TRBV4-1 to TRBJ2-1, with a weak D call TRBD2 (6 bases). CDR3 length: 14 amino acids. The germline CDR1 and CDR2 sequences are MGHRA and YSYEKL. V was clipped by 3 bases and J by 8 bases, with 14 bases between them. Here the CDR3 DNA reads TGCGCCAGCAGCCATTCGGAACTAGCCGATGAGCAGTTCTTC. It is translated as CASSHSELADEQFF.

This clonotype was detected a few times. The rearrangement joins TRBV14 to TRBJ1-5; tentative D call: TRBD1 (6 bases). The CDR3 extends over 14 amino acids. In germline, CDR1 is SGHDN, CDR2 FVKESK. V was trimmed by 3 bases and J by 7 bases, leaving 13 bases between them. The CDR3, as DNA: TGTGCCAGCAGCCATACAGGGCTCGGGCAGCCCCAGCATTTT. Translated, it gives CASSHTGLGQPQHF. The whole variable domain, filled in from reference TRBV14 and TRBJ1-5, reads EAGVTQFPSHSVIEKGQTVTLRCDPISGHDNLYWYRRVMGKEIKFLLHFVKESKQDESGMPNNRFLAERTGGTYSTLKVQPAELEDSGVYFCASSHTGLGQPQHFGDGTRLSIL.

This clonotype has a handful of counts. The gene calls are TRBV24-1 and TRBJ2-1, with D possibly TRBD1 on 6 matching bases. V was shortened by 8 bases and J by 6 bases, with 13 bases between the two germline ends. This CDR3 is built from 13 residues. The germline CDR1 and CDR2 sequences are KGHDR and SFDVKD. The CDR3 DNA reads as TGTGCCACCACTCCAGGGGCGGGCAATGAGCAGTTCTTC. It translates to CATTPGAGNEQFF.

The sample holds many counts of this clonotype. The rearrangement joins TRBV4-1 to TRBJ1-1; D gene unclear. The germline V and J ends were trimmed by 0 bases and 3 bases, with 5 bases remaining between them. The CDR3 has 13 amino acids. Germline CDR1 and CDR2: MGHRA and YSYEKL. The CDR3 coding sequence is TGCGCCAGCAGCCAAGACCCCGACACTGAAGCTTTCTTT. This codes for CASSQDPDTEAFF.

This chain joins TRBV20-1 and TRBJ1-1; D is unclear. This CDR3 region has 14 residues. Germline CDR1 is DFQATT and CDR2 is SNEGSKA (reference sequence). V lost 3 bases to trimming and J lost 0 bases, with 11 bases between them. The CDR3: CSARDRVMNTEAFF. In nucleotides, the CDR3 is TGCAGTGCTAGGGATCGGGTTATGAACACTGAAGCTTTCTTT.

This clonotype was counted ten times or more. The V and J genes are TRBV29-1 and TRBJ2-7; D possibly corresponds to TRBD1 (6 bases). The CDR3 is 12 amino acids. Trimming cost V 4 bases and J 2 bases, with 9 bases left between them. CDR1 is SQVTM, CDR2 ANQGSEA, per germline. CDR3 amino acids: CSVGGGPYEQYF. CDR3 bases: TGCAGCGTTGGAGGGGGTCCCTACGAGCAGTACTTC.